This entry lists 31 T cell receptor beta chains sequenced from one sample in a study of OX40 agonist ivuxolimab in advanced cancers. The repertoire was sequenced with immunoSEQ multiplex PCR; TCRdb's copy has only in-frame clones and lacks some. The data hold 65,000 to 75,000 clones, with 75% to 90% observed a single time. The input for sequencing was CD4+ or CD8+ T cells sorted from blood, taken in a trial of the OX40 agonist ivuxolimab. The source of these receptors is an adult with an advanced solid tumor such as melanoma, head and neck, liver or kidney cancer.

Only one count was recorded for this clone. J is TRBJ2-5 and V is TRBV6-5, with 8 bases aligning to TRBD1. The end of the DNA fits TRBJ2-7 better, so the J call may be wrong. The CDR3 contains 14 residues. The V gene's germline CDR1 is MNHEY and CDR2 SVGAGI. The CDR3 DNA reads as TGTGCCAGCAGCAGACAGGGGCCCAGCTACGAGCAGTACTTC. Its protein is CASSRQGPSYEQYF.

This chain uses TRBV4-3 with TRBJ2-4, with 12 bases aligning to TRBD2. The CDR3 covers 16 residues. Unmatched junction bases numbered 4, after V lost 0 bases and J lost 7 bases. Germline lookup yields CDR1 LGHNA and CDR2 YSLEER. CDR3 sequence reads: CASSQDRTSGRNIQYF. CDR3 coding DNA: TGCGCCAGCAGCCAAGATAGAACTAGCGGGAGGAACATTCAGTACTTC.

The gene calls are TRBV27 and TRBJ1-3; tentatively, D is TRBD1 (5 bases). The germline CDR1 and CDR2 sequences are MNHEY and SMNVEV (reference sequence). The length of the CDR3 is 14 residues. V lost 2 bases and J 2 bases, leaving 7 bases between the germline ends. CDR3 coding DNA: TGTGCCAGCAGTTTAACCAGGGCTGGAAACACCATATATTTT. Translating gives CASSLTRAGNTIYF.

This clone was detected only a few times. V gene TRBV6-5 combines with J gene TRBJ2-7; 8 positions agree with TRBD1. The CDR3 has 13 amino acids. V lost 7 bases to trimming and J lost 4 bases; unmatched junction nucleotides: 6. The germline gives CDR1 MNHEY, CDR2 SVGAGI. DNA of the CDR3: TGTGCCAGCACCGCCCGACAGGGGTACGAGCAGTACTTC. Translated, it gives CASTARQGYEQYF.

The V gene is TRBV10-3, the J gene TRBJ1-2, with a tentative D call TRBD1 (6 bases). V lost 5 bases, J lost 4 bases, and 8 bases lay in between. This CDR3 contains 12 residues. Germline CDR1 reads ENHRY; CDR2 reads SYGVKD. CDR3 coding DNA: TGTGCCATCAGTTCGGACAGCTATGGCTACACCTTC. Translated, it gives CAISSDSYGYTF.

This rearrangement joins TRBV2 to TRBJ1-5; tentative D call: TRBD1 (5 bases). Per germline, CDR1 SNHLY and CDR2 FYNNEI. The CDR3 has 15 residues. Trimming removed 4 bases at V and 4 bases at J, with 14 bases between. CDR3 loop: CASSVRTGNNQPQHF. DNA for the CDR3: TGTGCCAGCAGTGTAAGAACAGGTAATAATCAGCCCCAGCATTTT.

The V gene is TRBV29-1, the J gene TRBJ2-1; no firm D call. The V end lost 2 bases, the J end lost 0 bases, and 8 bases lay between the germline ends. Germline V gene data show CDR1 as SQVTM and CDR2 as ANQGSEA. The CDR3 has 14 residues. CDR3 DNA sequence: TGCAGCGTTGAACCAGTGATCTCCTACAATGAGCAGTTCTTC. Amino acid sequence: CSVEPVISYNEQFF.

This chain links TRBV6-5 with TRBJ2-6; no clear D. This CDR3 has 14 amino acids. Germline lookup yields CDR1 MNHEY and CDR2 SVGAGI. Trimming took 5 bases from V and 1 from J, leaving 6 bases between them. The CDR3 DNA is TGTGCCAGCAGTGCCTCGTCTGGGGCCAACGTCCTGACTTTC. It yields the protein CASSASSGANVLTF.

In its sample, this clone was seen a few times. The chain couples TRBV6-7 to TRBJ1-6, with a weak D call TRBD1 (5 bases). TRBV6-7 is classed as an ORF, of uncertain function. Trimming shortened V by 11 bases and J by 8 bases, and 13 bases separated the two germline ends. This CDR3 is built from 12 residues. CDR3 sequence reads: CAGGGGDSPLHF. The CDR3 region has the DNA TGTGCCGGCGGGGGGGGTGATTCACCCCTCCACTTT.

J is TRBJ2-1 and V is TRBV30, with TRBD2 matching 7 bases. The germline V gene encodes CDR1 GTSNPN and CDR2 SVGIG (reference sequence). The ends lost 0 bases at V and 16 bases at J; junction bases unmatched: 9. The CDR3 loop spans 12 amino acids. The CDR3 bases are TGTGCCTGGAGTGTACAAGGCGGGAGCTCTTTCTTC. Amino acid sequence: CAWSVQGGSSFF.

The chain combines TRBV30 with TRBJ2-7; 9 bases fit TRBD1. Germline V CDR1 and CDR2: GTSNPN, SVGIG (reference sequence). With 5 bases clipped from V and 2 bases from J, the junction kept 4 bases outside the gene matches. There are 13 residues in the CDR3. CDR3 in amino acids: CAWAGDRAYEQYF. CDR3 DNA sequence: TGTGCCTGGGCGGGGGACAGGGCCTACGAGCAGTACTTC. The full variable domain, rest sourced from reference TRBV30 and TRBJ2-7, is SQTIHQWPATLVQPVGSPLSLECTVEGTSNPNLYWYRQAAGRGLQLLFYSVGIGQISSEVPQNLSASRPQDRQFILSSKKLLLSDSGFYLCAWAGDRAYEQYFGPGTRLTVT.

V and J are TRBV30 and TRBJ2-7, with TRBD2 as a possible D gene (5 bases). V lost 3 bases and J lost 1, with 10 bases in between. The CDR3 consists of 13 residues. The germline V gene has CDR1 GTSNPN and CDR2 SVGIG (reference sequence). CDR3 in amino acids: CAWSVGLSYEQYF. CDR3 coding DNA: TGTGCCTGGAGCGTCGGACTTTCCTACGAGCAGTACTTC.

This clone was recorded only once. The chain links TRBV27 to TRBJ1-4, with D maybe TRBD1 (5 bases). Deletions cut 3 bases from V and 6 bases from J, with 11 bases between. Germline CDR1 and CDR2: MNHEY and SMNVEV (reference sequence). This CDR3 comprises 14 residues. The CDR3 here is CASSFWRGDEKLFF. CDR3 nucleotide sequence: TGTGCCAGCAGTTTCTGGAGGGGCGATGAAAAACTGTTTTTT.

The J gene is TRBJ2-5, the V gene TRBV7-2; D not certain. Germline-derived CDR1 and CDR2 are SGHTA and FQGNSA. This CDR3 spans 13 amino acids. V gave up 3 bases and J gave up 4 bases, with 9 bases separating them. DNA for the CDR3: TGTGCCAGCAGCTTCAATGTGGGAGAGACCCAGTACTTC. It yields the protein CASSFNVGETQYF.

The chain couples TRBV11-1 to TRBJ2-3; 7 bases line up with TRBD2. The CDR3 runs 16 residues. With 5 bases clipped from V and 0 bases from J, the junction kept 8 bases outside the gene matches. From germline, CDR1 is SGHAT and CDR2 FQDESV (reference sequence). Written as DNA, the CDR3 is TGTGCCAGCAGCCAATCGCGGGGGTTAAGCACAGATACGCAGTATTTT. Translated, it gives CASSQSRGLSTDTQYF.

This clone was found once. The chain links TRBV7-2 to TRBJ2-1; D gene uncertain. The CDR3 runs 13 residues. Looked up from germline, CDR1 is SGHTA and CDR2 is FQGNSA. The V end was cut by 1 base, the J end by 6 bases, with 7 bases between. The CDR3 nucleotides read TGTGCCAGCAGCTTAGTTGTATTCAATGAGCAGTTCTTC. Translated, it gives CASSLVVFNEQFF.

V gene TRBV27 combines with J gene TRBJ2-5, with a tentative D call TRBD2 (6 bases). Germline V CDR1 and CDR2: MNHEY, SMNVEV (reference sequence). Trimming removed 4 bases from V and 5 bases from J, with 14 bases in between. This CDR3 has 14 residues. CDR3 amino acids: CASSSQIGGETQYF. The CDR3 bases are TGTGCCAGCAGTTCCCAGATAGGAGGGGAGACCCAGTACTTC.

V is TRBV6-5 and J is TRBJ2-1; TRBD1 matches at 7 bases. In germline, CDR1 is MNHEY, CDR2 SVGAGI. V was pared by 5 bases and J by 3 bases, with 1 base of the junction left unmatched. The CDR3 totals 13 residues. The CDR3 DNA follows: TGTGCCAGCAGTCGGGACAGCTACAATGAGCAGTTCTTC. Translating it yields CASSRDSYNEQFF.

The chain has TRBV19 and TRBJ2-3; 11 nucleotides agree with TRBD2. The V and J ends lost 7 bases and 3 bases, in that order; junction bases with no gene match: 3. CDR3 length: 14 residues. Germline values: CDR1 LNHDA, CDR2 SQIVND (reference sequence). The CDR3, as DNA: TGTGCCAGTAATAGCGGGAGGGCGACAGATACGCAGTATTTT. Its protein product is CASNSGRATDTQYF.

V and J are TRBV5-1 and TRBJ2-5; 7 bases are a match to TRBD1. Germline V gene lookup returns CDR1 SGHRS and CDR2 YFSETQ. CDR3 length: 13 amino acids. Trimming cost V 4 bases and J 2 bases; bases outside gene matches: 2. Here the CDR3 reads CASSGGQQETQYF. CDR3 nucleotides: TGCGCCAGCAGCGGGGGACAGCAAGAGACCCAGTACTTC.

This clone appeared a few times. The chain carries TRBV2 and TRBJ1-2, with D tentatively TRBD1 (5 bases). The germline gives CDR1 SNHLY, CDR2 FYNNEI. The CDR3 is 13 residues long. The V end lost 5 bases, the J end lost 3 bases, and 10 bases lay between the germline ends. CDR3 region: CASSMGLYYGYTF. The CDR3 nucleotides read TGTGCCAGCAGTATGGGACTATACTATGGCTACACCTTC. Combining the CDR3 with reference TRBV2 and TRBJ1-2 gives the whole variable domain EPEVTQTPSHQVTQMGQEVILRCVPISNHLYFYWYRQILGQKVEFLVSFYNNEISEKSEIFDDQFSVERPDGSNFTLKIRSTKLEDSAMYFCASSMGLYYGYTFGSGTRLTVV.

This clone was seen once. The V call is TRBV9, the J call TRBJ1-3; 7 bases match TRBD1. The CDR3 is made up of 16 amino acids. The germline gives CDR1 SGDLS, CDR2 YYNGEE. The junction had 7 bases not matched to a gene; V was cut back by 4 bases and J by 0 bases. The CDR3 DNA is TGTGCCAGCAGCCCGCGGGACAGTAACTCTGGAAACACCATATATTTT. As protein: CASSPRDSNSGNTIYF.

The CDR3 DNA reads TGTGCCAGCAGTGACTCGGGGGGCATGACCACTGAAGCTTTCTTT. Translated: CASSDSGGMTTEAFF. V and J are TRBV2 and TRBJ1-1; possibly TRBD1 for D (6 bases). This CDR3 spans 15 amino acids. Germline values: CDR1 SNHLY, CDR2 FYNNEI. V was trimmed by 3 bases and J by 4 bases, leaving 15 bases between them.

Note on this clone: This is likely a read error, given that the CDR3 carries no conserved phenylalanine or tryptophan at its end. The rearrangement uses TRBV19 and TRBJ1-1; D not resolved. Germline loops: CDR1 LNHDA, CDR2 SQIVND (reference sequence). Trimming removed 5 bases at V and 1 base at J, with 8 bases between. This CDR3 comprises 13 residues. CDR3 amino acids: CASSPRWNTEAFL. The DNA for the CDR3 is TGTGCCAGTAGTCCTCGGTGGAACACTGAAGCTTTCCTT.

The CDR3 loop is CAWSVSDGAEKLFF. The CDR3 DNA sequence: TGTGCCTGGAGTGTATCGGACGGGGCCGAAAAACTGTTTTTT. The gene calls are TRBV30 and TRBJ1-4; the D gene is possibly TRBD1 (5 bases). This CDR3 region has 14 residues. V was cut by 0 bases and J by 8 bases, with 13 bases left in between. CDR1 and CDR2 (germline): GTSNPN, SVGIG (reference sequence). The whole variable domain, remainder taken from reference TRBV30 and TRBJ1-4, is SQTIHQWPATLVQPVGSPLSLECTVEGTSNPNLYWYRQAAGRGLQLLFYSVGIGQISSEVPQNLSASRPQDRQFILSSKKLLLSDSGFYLCAWSVSDGAEKLFFGSGTQLSVL.

The J gene is TRBJ2-3, the V gene TRBV6-6; D gene ambiguous. From germline, CDR1 is MNHNY and CDR2 SVGAGI (reference sequence). Trimming stripped 2 bases from V and 5 bases from J, with 2 bases between. This CDR3 is built from 11 residues. The CDR3 is CASSYKDTQYF. The CDR3 DNA follows: TGTGCCAGCAGTTACAAAGATACGCAGTATTTT.

This clone turned up a few times. The chain recombines TRBV9 with TRBJ2-7, with D unclear. Trimming shortened V by 4 bases and J by 5 bases, and 4 bases separated the two germline ends. The CDR3 runs to 10 residues. Germline values: CDR1 SGDLS, CDR2 YYNGEE. CDR3 coding DNA: TGTGCCAGCAGCTTCAACGAGCAGTACTTC. It specifies CASSFNEQYF. Full variable domain (remainder filled in from reference TRBV9 and TRBJ2-7): DSGVTQTPKHLITATGQRVTLRCSPRSGDLSVYWYQQSLDQGLQFLIQYYNGEERAKGNILERFSAQQFPDLHSELNLSSLELGDSALYFCASSFNEQYFGPGTRLTVT.

The chain carries TRBV7-2 and TRBJ2-7, with D perhaps TRBD1 or TRBD2 (6 bases each). V was pared by 6 bases and J by 4 bases, with 13 bases between. Germline CDR1 is SGHTA and CDR2 is FQGNSA. The CDR3 spans 13 residues. For the CDR3, the DNA is TGTGCCAGCAGTCCTACAGGGAGGTACGAGCAGTACTTC. Encoded protein: CASSPTGRYEQYF.

The chain carries TRBV9 and TRBJ2-5, with 10 positions matching TRBD1. The ends lost 4 bases at V and 5 bases at J; junction bases unmatched: 5. Germline loops: CDR1 SGDLS, CDR2 YYNGEE. This CDR3 is built from 14 residues. The DNA for the CDR3 is TGTGCCAGCAGCCGGACAGGGGGTCAGGAGACCCAGTACTTC. Its protein product is CASSRTGGQETQYF.

The genes are TRBV5-1 and TRBJ2-3; a possible D gene is TRBD1 (5 bases). Germline CDR1 and CDR2: SGHRS and YFSETQ. The CDR3 loop spans 15 amino acids. The V end was cut by 3 bases, the J end by 4 bases, with 15 bases between. The CDR3 is CASSSQGGWADTQYF. The CDR3 nucleotides are TGCGCCAGCAGCTCGCAGGGTGGTTGGGCAGATACGCAGTATTTT.

V usage is TRBV6-1 and J usage is TRBJ2-5, with D tentatively TRBD1 or TRBD2 (5 bases each). The V and J ends lost 7 bases and 9 bases respectively, with 21 bases between them. The CDR3 contains 14 residues. CDR1 is MNHNS and CDR2 is SASEGT in the germline V gene. DNA for the CDR3: TGTGCCAGCAACCCCCCTAGCATACAAGGGGCCCAGTACTTC. Translating it yields CASNPPSIQGAQYF.